These 20 T cell receptor beta chains were all obtained from the same sample, sequenced in a study of shared clonotypes between healthy human individuals. Cells designated naive CD8 were CD45RO-negative and were positively selected for CCR7, with terminally differentiated effector memory CD45RA+ cells excluded. Method: immunoSEQ multiplex PCR; TCRdb's copy keeps in-frame clones and lacks some. The sample consists of some 2.1 million clones, less than 95% of them appearing once. Sequences were obtained from naive CD8+ T cells sorted from blood. Receptors originate from a young man in good health.

The V and J genes are TRBV5-6 and TRBJ2-7, with 7 bases lining up with TRBD1. There are 16 residues in the CDR3. Germline V gene lookup returns CDR1 SGHDT and CDR2 YYEEEE. Unmatched junction bases numbered 12, after V lost 2 bases and J lost 4 bases. The CDR3 DNA reads TGTGCCAGCAGCTTTACTACTGGGACAGCTATATACGAGCAGTACTTC. Amino acids: CASSFTTGTAIYEQYF. Full variable domain (remainder filled in from reference TRBV5-6 and TRBJ2-7): DAGVTQSPTHLIKTRGQQVTLRCSPKSGHDTVSWYQQALGQGPQFIFQYYEEEERQRGNFPDRFSGHQFPNYSSELNVNALLLGDSALYLCASSFTTGTAIYEQYFGPGTRLTVT.

CDR3 region: CASSLEWNQPQHF. DNA of the CDR3: TGTGCCAGCAGCTTAGAATGGAATCAGCCCCAGCATTTT. The chain uses TRBV11-2 and TRBJ1-5; D not resolved. V lost 0 bases, J lost 4 bases, and 4 bases lay in between. The CDR3 length is 13 residues. Germline CDR1 reads SGHAT; CDR2 reads FQNNGV. The entire variable domain, with the rest obtained from reference TRBV11-2 and TRBJ1-5, is as follows: EAGVAQSPRYKIIEKRQSVAFWCNPISGHATLYWYQQILGQGPKLLIQFQNNGVVDDSQLPKDRFSAERLKGVDSTLKIQPAKLEDSAVYLCASSLEWNQPQHFGDGTRLSIL.

The rearrangement joins TRBV9 to TRBJ2-6, with a weak D call TRBD1 (6 bases). Per germline, CDR1 SGDLS and CDR2 YYNGEE. Trimming shortened V by 3 bases and J by 5 bases, and 18 bases separated the two germline ends. This CDR3 contains 17 residues. This CDR3 is CASSENLDRPRANVLTF. The CDR3 DNA follows: TGTGCCAGCAGCGAAAACCTTGACAGGCCCAGGGCCAACGTCCTGACTTTC.

The V and J genes are TRBV6-6 and TRBJ2-5, with TRBD2 as a possible D gene (5 bases). This CDR3 has 11 residues. V was clipped by 2 bases and J by 10 bases, with 8 bases between them. In germline, CDR1 is MNHNY, CDR2 SVGAGI (reference sequence). The CDR3 reads CASSYVGDQYF. CDR3 coding DNA: TGTGCCAGCAGTTACGTCGGGGACCAGTACTTC.

Notes on this clone: The limits of the CDR3 on the DNA are not certain, so only TCRdb's listed CDR3 is given. The chain recombines TRBV10-3 with TRBJ2-7; the table's D call, TRBD1, has no DNA check behind it. Looked up from germline, CDR1 is ENHRY and CDR2 is SYGVKD. The CDR3 is made up of 16 amino acids, end residues included. The CDR3 protein is CAISTSGGTGNYEQYF.

V and J are TRBV20-1 and TRBJ2-3; a possible D gene is TRBD2 (5 bases). Per germline, CDR1 DFQATT and CDR2 SNEGSKA (reference sequence). Trimming pared 0 bases from V and 8 bases from J, leaving 6 bases between. The CDR3 is made up of 11 amino acids. This CDR3 reads CSARDEGTQYF. Written as DNA, the CDR3 is TGCAGTGCTAGAGATGAGGGTACGCAGTATTTT.

This chain connects TRBV6-5 to TRBJ1-1; D unclear. Germline CDR1 is MNHEY and CDR2 is SVGAGI. This CDR3 spans 14 amino acids. The ends were cut back, 2 bases at V and 7 bases at J, with 14 bases in the middle. The CDR3 region has the DNA TGTGCCAGCAGTTACAGGGAGGGTTCAAGTGAAGCTTTCTTT. This sequence encodes CASSYREGSSEAFF.

This chain connects TRBV27 to TRBJ2-1; 12 bases agree with TRBD2. The CDR3 totals 15 residues. V lost 4 bases, J lost 6 bases, and 4 bases stayed unmatched. Germline assignment: CDR1 MNHEY and CDR2 SMNVEV (reference sequence). CDR3 coding DNA: TGTGCCAGCAGTTCAACTAGCGGGGGGACCAATGAGCAGTTCTTC. Its protein product is CASSSTSGGTNEQFF.

The V gene is TRBV10-3, the J gene TRBJ1-1; D gene ambiguous. The CDR3 runs 13 residues. The germline CDR1 and CDR2 sequences are ENHRY and SYGVKD. V lost 4 bases and J 8 bases, leaving 14 bases between the germline ends. CDR3 nucleotides: TGTGCCATCAGTGGAGCAGGACTGGCCGAAGCTTTCTTT. This translates into CAISGAGLAEAFF.

The chain recombines TRBV9 with TRBJ2-5; a weak D match, TRBD2 (6 bases). The CDR3 sequence is 16 residues long. Germline-derived CDR1 and CDR2 are SGDLS and YYNGEE. V gave up 0 bases and J gave up 5 bases, with 17 bases separating them. The CDR3 nucleotides are TGTGCCAGCAGCGTAGGCGGGATCCCCCCGGGGGAGACCCAGTACTTC. Translation: CASSVGGIPPGETQYF.

The DNA for the CDR3 is TGTGCCAGCAGCCCTACGCCGGGGACCTACGAGCAGTACTTC. Translation: CASSPTPGTYEQYF. The chain combines TRBV7-8 with TRBJ2-7; weak D call: TRBD2 (5 bases). The length of the CDR3 is 14 residues. CDR1 SGHVS and CDR2 FQNEAQ come from the germline V gene. V lost 5 bases to trimming and J lost 2 bases, with 13 bases between them.

This chain joins TRBV28 and TRBJ1-2; D perhaps matches TRBD1 (5 bases). The CDR3 covers 15 residues. Germline CDR1 MDHEN, CDR2 SYDVKM. Between the trimmed V and J ends, which lost 1 base and 4 bases, there was a span of 13 bases. The CDR3 region has the DNA TGTGCCAGCAGTTTATTCAGGGAATCGAGCTATGGCTACACCTTC. Translated, it gives CASSLFRESSYGYTF.

The rearrangement links TRBV28 to TRBJ1-1, with 10 bases identical to TRBD1. The CDR3 runs to 17 residues. Trimming removed 2 bases from V and 7 bases from J; junction bases left unmatched: 13. In germline, CDR1 is MDHEN, CDR2 SYDVKM. The CDR3 DNA follows: TGTGCCAGCAGTTTAGACAGGGGGCTGTTAGGAAATCTTGAAGCTTTCTTT. Protein product: CASSLDRGLLGNLEAFF. The whole variable domain, remainder taken from reference TRBV28 and TRBJ1-1, is DVKVTQSSRYLVKRTGEKVFLECVQDMDHENMFWYRQDPGLGLRLIYFSYDVKMKEKGDIPEGYSVSREKKERFSLILESASTNQTSMYLCASSLDRGLLGNLEAFFGQGTRLTVV.

The chain combines TRBV30 with TRBJ1-3, with D tentatively TRBD1 (5 bases). Germline values: CDR1 GTSNPN, CDR2 SVGIG (reference sequence). The CDR3 covers 14 residues. V lost 1 base to trimming and J lost 2 bases, with 9 bases between them. CDR3 in DNA: TGTGCCTGGAGTGGAACGGGGGCTGGAAACACCATATATTTT. Residues: CAWSGTGAGNTIYF. Complete variable domain (other parts from reference TRBV30 and TRBJ1-3): SQTIHQWPATLVQPVGSPLSLECTVEGTSNPNLYWYRQAAGRGLQLLFYSVGIGQISSEVPQNLSASRPQDRQFILSSKKLLLSDSGFYLCAWSGTGAGNTIYFGEGSWLTVV.

This clone occurred once. The chain links TRBV2 to TRBJ2-5; TRBD2 matches at 10 bases. In germline, CDR1 is SNHLY, CDR2 FYNNEI. The CDR3 is made up of 17 amino acids. V was clipped by 4 bases and J by 2 bases; unmatched bases: 10. This CDR3 reads CASSGLAGVEQQETQYF. The CDR3 DNA reads as TGTGCCAGCAGTGGGCTAGCGGGAGTAGAACAACAAGAGACCCAGTACTTC.

The V call is TRBV6-5, the J call TRBJ1-3; D possibly corresponds to TRBD1 (6 bases). This CDR3 spans 14 amino acids. V lost 5 bases and J lost 5, with 13 bases in between. The germline V gene has CDR1 MNHEY and CDR2 SVGAGI. The CDR3 loop is CASSRTDTRNTIYF. CDR3 nucleotides: TGTGCCAGCAGTCGGACAGATACCAGAAACACCATATATTTT.

This chain links TRBV28 with TRBJ2-5; 8 nucleotides agree with TRBD1. J was trimmed by 3 bases and V by 5 bases; bases with no gene match: 11. The CDR3 spans 16 residues. Germline loops: CDR1 MDHEN, CDR2 SYDVKM. DNA of the CDR3: TGTGCCAGCAGTCACGCATCCGGGGGACAGGAAGAGACCCAGTACTTC. Translation: CASSHASGGQEETQYF.

The sample holds one count of this clone. The J gene is TRBJ1-4, the V gene TRBV6-5; D remains unclear. CDR3 size: 14 residues. V shed 6 bases and J shed 0 bases, with 8 bases lying between them. Germline lookup yields CDR1 MNHEY and CDR2 SVGAGI. CDR3 sequence: CASRGIATNEKLFF. Written as DNA, the CDR3 is TGTGCCAGCAGGGGCATTGCAACTAATGAAAAACTGTTTTTT.

This clone occurred once. The chain employs TRBV4-1 and TRBJ2-1, with unresolved D. Between the trimmed V and J ends, which lost 4 bases and 7 bases, there was a span of 8 bases. This CDR3 contains 12 residues. Germline V gene data show CDR1 as MGHRA and CDR2 as YSYEKL. CDR3 sequence: CASSRDFNEQFF. CDR3 bases: TGCGCCAGCAGCCGAGACTTTAATGAGCAGTTCTTC.

The V call is TRBV9, the J call TRBJ2-3; 8 nucleotides align to TRBD2. After removal of 3 bases from V and 2 bases from J, the junction contained 8 bases not matched to a gene. The length of the CDR3 is 16 residues. Germline values: CDR1 SGDLS, CDR2 YYNGEE. The CDR3 region is CASSGPAGALTDTQYF. The CDR3 nucleotides read TGTGCCAGCAGCGGCCCAGCGGGGGCCCTCACAGATACGCAGTATTTT.